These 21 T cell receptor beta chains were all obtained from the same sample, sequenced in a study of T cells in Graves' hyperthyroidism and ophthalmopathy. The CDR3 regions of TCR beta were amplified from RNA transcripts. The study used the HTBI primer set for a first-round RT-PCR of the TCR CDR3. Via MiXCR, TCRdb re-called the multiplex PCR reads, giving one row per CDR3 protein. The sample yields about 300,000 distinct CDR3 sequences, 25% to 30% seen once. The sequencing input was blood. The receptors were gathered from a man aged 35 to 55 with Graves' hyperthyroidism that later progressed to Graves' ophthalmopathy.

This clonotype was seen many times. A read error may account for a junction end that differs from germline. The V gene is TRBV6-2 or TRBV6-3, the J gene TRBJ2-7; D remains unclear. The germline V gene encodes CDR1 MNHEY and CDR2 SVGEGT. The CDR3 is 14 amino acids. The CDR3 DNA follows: TGTGCCAGCAGCTACTACAAGTTGCCCTACGAGCAGTACTTC. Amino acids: CASSYYKLPYEQYF.

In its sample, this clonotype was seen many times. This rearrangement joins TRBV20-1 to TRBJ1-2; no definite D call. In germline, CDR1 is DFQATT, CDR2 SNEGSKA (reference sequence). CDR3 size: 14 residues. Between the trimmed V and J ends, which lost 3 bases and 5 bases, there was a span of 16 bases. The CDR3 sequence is CSASGQVSKYGYTF. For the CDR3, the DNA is TGCAGTGCTAGTGGGCAGGTGTCAAAGTATGGCTACACCTTC.

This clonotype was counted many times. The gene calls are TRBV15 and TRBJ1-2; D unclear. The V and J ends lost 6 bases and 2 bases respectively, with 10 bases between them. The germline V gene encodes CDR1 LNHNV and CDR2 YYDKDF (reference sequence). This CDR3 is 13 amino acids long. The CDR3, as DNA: TGTGCCACCAGTAGTCCAGAGAACTATGGCTACACCTTC. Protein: CATSSPENYGYTF.

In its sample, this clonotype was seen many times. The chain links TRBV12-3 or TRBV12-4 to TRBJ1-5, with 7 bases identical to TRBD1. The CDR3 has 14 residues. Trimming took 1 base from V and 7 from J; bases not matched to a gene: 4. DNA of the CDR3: TGTGCCAGCAGTTTAGGAGGGACAGAGCAGCCCCAGCATTTT. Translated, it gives CASSLGGTEQPQHF.

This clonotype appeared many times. Here the CDR3 reads CASSFRTEGTEAFF. The CDR3 DNA sequence: TGTGCCAGCAGCTTCCGGACAGAGGGCACTGAAGCTTTCTTT. The V call is TRBV7-9, the J call TRBJ1-1, with a weak D call TRBD1 (6 bases). Trimming stripped 3 bases from V and 4 bases from J, with 12 bases between. The germline gives CDR1 SEHNR, CDR2 FQNEAQ (reference sequence). The CDR3 runs 14 residues.

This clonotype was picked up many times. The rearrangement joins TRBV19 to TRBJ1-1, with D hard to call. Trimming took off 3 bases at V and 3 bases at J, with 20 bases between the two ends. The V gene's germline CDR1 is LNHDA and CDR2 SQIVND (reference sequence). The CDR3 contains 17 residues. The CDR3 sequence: CASSIQGQAPRDTEAFF. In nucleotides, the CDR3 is TGTGCCAGTAGTATCCAAGGTCAAGCGCCAAGGGACACTGAAGCTTTCTTT.

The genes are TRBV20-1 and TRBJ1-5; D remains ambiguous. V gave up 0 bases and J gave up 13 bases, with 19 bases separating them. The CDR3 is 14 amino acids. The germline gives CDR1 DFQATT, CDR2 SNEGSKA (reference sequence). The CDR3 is CSARDNNSPLAQHF. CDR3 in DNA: TGCAGTGCTAGAGATAATAACAGTCCCTTGGCTCAGCATTTT.

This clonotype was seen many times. This CDR3 reads CSARETLPGGRETQYF. CDR3 in DNA: TGCAGTGCTAGAGAGACCCTCCCCGGGGGACGGGAGACCCAGTACTTC. V and J are TRBV20-1 and TRBJ2-5, with D tentatively TRBD2 (6 bases). V was cut by 0 bases and J by 5 bases, with 19 bases left in between. The CDR3 spans 16 residues. The V gene's germline CDR1 is DFQATT and CDR2 SNEGSKA (reference sequence).

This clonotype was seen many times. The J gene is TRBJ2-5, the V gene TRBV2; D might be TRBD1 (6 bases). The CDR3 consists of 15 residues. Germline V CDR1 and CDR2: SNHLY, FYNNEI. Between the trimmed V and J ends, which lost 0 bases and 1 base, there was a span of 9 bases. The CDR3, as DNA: TGTGCCAGCAGTGAAGCGCACAGGGTCCAAGAGACCCAGTACTTC. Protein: CASSEAHRVQETQYF.

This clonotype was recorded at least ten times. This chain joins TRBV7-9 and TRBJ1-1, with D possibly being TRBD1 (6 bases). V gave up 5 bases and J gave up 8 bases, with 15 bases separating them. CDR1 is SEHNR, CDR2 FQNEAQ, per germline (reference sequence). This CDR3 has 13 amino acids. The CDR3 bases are TGTGCCAGCAGCCGGGACACCCTATCCGAAGCTTTCTTT. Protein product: CASSRDTLSEAFF.

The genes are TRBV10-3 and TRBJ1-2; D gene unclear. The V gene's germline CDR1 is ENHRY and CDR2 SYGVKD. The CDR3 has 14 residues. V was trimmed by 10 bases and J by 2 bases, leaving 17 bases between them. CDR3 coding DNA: TGTGCCAGCACCGGACTCGACACGAACTATGGCTACACCTTC. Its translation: CASTGLDTNYGYTF.

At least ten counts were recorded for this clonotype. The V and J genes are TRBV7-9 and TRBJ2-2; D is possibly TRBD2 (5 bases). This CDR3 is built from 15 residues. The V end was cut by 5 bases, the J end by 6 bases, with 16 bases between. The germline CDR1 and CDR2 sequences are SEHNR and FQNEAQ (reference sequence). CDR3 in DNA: TGTGCCAGCAGCCCAAGCGCGGGTTGGGCCGGGGAGCTGTTTTTT. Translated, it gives CASSPSAGWAGELFF.

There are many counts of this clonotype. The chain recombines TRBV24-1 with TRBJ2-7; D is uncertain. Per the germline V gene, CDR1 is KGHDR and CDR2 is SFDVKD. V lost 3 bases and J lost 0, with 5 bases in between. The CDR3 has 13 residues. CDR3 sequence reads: CATSDASSYEQYF. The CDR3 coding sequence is TGTGCCACCAGTGATGCTAGCTCCTACGAGCAGTACTTC.

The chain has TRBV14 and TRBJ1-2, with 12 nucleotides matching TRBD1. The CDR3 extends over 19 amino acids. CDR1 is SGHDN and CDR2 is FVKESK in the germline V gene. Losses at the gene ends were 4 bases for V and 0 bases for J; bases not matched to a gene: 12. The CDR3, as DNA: TGTGCCAGCAGCCCGGGACAGGGGGCGCGACTTAATTCTAACTATGGCTACACCTTC. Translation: CASSPGQGARLNSNYGYTF.

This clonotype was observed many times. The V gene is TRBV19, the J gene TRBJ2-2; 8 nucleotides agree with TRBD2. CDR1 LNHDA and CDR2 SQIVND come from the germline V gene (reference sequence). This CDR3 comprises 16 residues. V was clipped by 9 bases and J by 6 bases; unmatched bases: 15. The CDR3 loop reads CASQGTGLATSGELFF. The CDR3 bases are TGTGCCAGCCAGGGAACTGGACTAGCAACATCCGGGGAGCTGTTTTTT.

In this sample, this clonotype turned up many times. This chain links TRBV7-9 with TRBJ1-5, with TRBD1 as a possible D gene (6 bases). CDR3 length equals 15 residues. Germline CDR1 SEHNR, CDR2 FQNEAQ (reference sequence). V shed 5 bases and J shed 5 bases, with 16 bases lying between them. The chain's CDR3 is CASSLGTGADQPQHF. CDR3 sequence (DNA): TGTGCCAGCAGCCTCGGAACGGGGGCAGATCAGCCCCAGCATTTT.

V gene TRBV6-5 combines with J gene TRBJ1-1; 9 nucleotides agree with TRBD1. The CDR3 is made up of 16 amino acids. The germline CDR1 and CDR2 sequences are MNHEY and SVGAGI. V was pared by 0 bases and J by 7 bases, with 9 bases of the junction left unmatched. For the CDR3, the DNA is TGTGCCAGCAGTTACTCCCGGACAGGGGTAAAGAGTGAAGCTTTCTTT. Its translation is CASSYSRTGVKSEAFF.

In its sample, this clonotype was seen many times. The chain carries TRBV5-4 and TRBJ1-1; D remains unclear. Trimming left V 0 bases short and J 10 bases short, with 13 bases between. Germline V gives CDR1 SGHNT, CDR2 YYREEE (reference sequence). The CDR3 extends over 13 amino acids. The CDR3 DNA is TGTGCCAGCAGCTTGGTTGGCGAGGCAGGAGCTTTCTTT. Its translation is CASSLVGEAGAFF.

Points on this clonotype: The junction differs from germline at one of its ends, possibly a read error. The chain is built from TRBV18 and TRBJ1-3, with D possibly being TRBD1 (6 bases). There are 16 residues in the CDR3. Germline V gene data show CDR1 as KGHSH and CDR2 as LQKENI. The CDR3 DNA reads TGTGCCAGCTCACTCGACAGGCGGAGCTCTAGAAACACCATATATTTT. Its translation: CASSLDRRSSRNTIYF. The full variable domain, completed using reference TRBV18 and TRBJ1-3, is NAGVMQNPRHLVRRRGQEARLRCSPMKGHSHVYWYRQLPEEGLKFMVYLQKENIIDESGMPKERFSAEFPKEGPSILRIQQVVRGDSAAYFCASSLDRRSSRNTIYFGEGSWLTVV.

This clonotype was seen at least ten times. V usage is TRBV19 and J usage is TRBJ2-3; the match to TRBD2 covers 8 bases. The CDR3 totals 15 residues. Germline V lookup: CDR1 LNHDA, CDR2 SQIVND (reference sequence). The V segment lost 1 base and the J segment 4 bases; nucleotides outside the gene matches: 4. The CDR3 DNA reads TGTGCCAGTAGTATAGCGGGAGGGCCAGCAGATACGCAGTATTTT. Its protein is CASSIAGGPADTQYF.

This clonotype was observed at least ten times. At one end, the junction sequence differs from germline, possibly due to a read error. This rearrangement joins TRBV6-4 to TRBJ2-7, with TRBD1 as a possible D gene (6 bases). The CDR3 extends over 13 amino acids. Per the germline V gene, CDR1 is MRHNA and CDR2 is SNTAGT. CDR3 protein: CASTGTGIYERYF. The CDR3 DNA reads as TGTGCCAGTACCGGAACAGGGATCTACGAGCGGTACTTC.